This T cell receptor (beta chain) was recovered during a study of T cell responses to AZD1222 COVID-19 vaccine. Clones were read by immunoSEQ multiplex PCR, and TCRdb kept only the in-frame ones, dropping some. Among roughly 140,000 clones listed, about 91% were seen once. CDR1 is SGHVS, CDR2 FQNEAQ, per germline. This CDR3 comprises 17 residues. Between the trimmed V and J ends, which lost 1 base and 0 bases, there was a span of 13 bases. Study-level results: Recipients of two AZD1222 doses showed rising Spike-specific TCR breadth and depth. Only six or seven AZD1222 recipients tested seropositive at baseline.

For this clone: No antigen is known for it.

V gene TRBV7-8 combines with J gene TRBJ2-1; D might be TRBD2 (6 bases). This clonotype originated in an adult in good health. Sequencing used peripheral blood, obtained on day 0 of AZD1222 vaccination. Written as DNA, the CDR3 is TGTGCCAGCAGCTTAGGGAGGGCCCTGATCTCCTACAATGAGCAGTTCTTC. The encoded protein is CASSLGRALISYNEQFF.